This passage covers 27 T cell receptor beta chains from one sample sequenced in a study of blood T cell repertoires in COVID-19. Clones were sequenced by immunoSEQ multiplex PCR, and TCRdb holds only the in-frame ones, with some missing. The data contain 70,000 to 90,000 clones, around four fifths of them singletons. Material for sequencing was peripheral blood. These receptors were collected from a woman older than 75 with acute or convalescent COVID-19.

This rearrangement joins TRBV3-1 (or the pseudogene TRBV3-2) to TRBJ2-3; 8 bases are shared with TRBD2. This CDR3 has 15 residues. Trimming at V came to 3 bases and at J to 1 base, leaving 3 bases not matched to a gene. In germline, CDR1 is LGHDT, CDR2 YNNKEL (reference sequence). Written as DNA, the CDR3 is TGTGCCAGCAGCCATTCAGCGGGGGGCACAGATACGCAGTATTTT. Protein product: CASSHSAGGTDTQYF.

This clone was seen only once. This chain links TRBV19 with TRBJ1-5, with 7 positions matching TRBD1. Germline loops: CDR1 LNHDA, CDR2 SQIVND (reference sequence). The V and J ends lost 6 bases and 2 bases, in that order; junction bases with no gene match: 4. The CDR3 totals 14 residues. The CDR3 coding sequence is TGTGCCAGTAGGATTACAGGGGGCAATCAGCCCCAGCATTTT. Protein product: CASRITGGNQPQHF.

This clone was recorded a few times. The CDR3 region has the DNA TGTGCCAGCCGCGTTAACAGGGGCGCTGAAGCTTTCTTT. Translating gives CASRVNRGAEAFF. The chain combines TRBV2 with TRBJ1-1; TRBD1 matches at 7 bases. The CDR3 covers 13 residues. Germline CDR1 reads SNHLY; CDR2 reads FYNNEI. Germline trimming cut 8 bases from V and 6 bases from J; bases unmatched to any gene: 9. Full variable domain (remainder filled in from reference TRBV2 and TRBJ1-1): EPEVTQTPSHQVTQMGQEVILRCVPISNHLYFYWYRQILGQKVEFLVSFYNNEISEKSEIFDDQFSVERPDGSNFTLKIRSTKLEDSAMYFCASRVNRGAEAFFGQGTRLTVV.

This rearrangement joins TRBV2 to TRBJ2-1; a possible D gene is TRBD1 (7 bases). Between the trimmed V and J ends, which lost 2 bases and 6 bases, there was a span of 14 bases. CDR1 is SNHLY and CDR2 is FYNNEI in the germline V gene. The CDR3 runs to 15 residues. CDR3 in amino acids: CASSELGGTANEQFF. CDR3 bases: TGTGCCAGCAGTGAATTGGGCGGGACAGCCAATGAGCAGTTCTTC.

This clone was recorded once. The V and J genes are TRBV5-1 and TRBJ2-3; possibly TRBD1 for D (6 bases). This CDR3 is 15 amino acids long. CDR1 is SGHRS and CDR2 is YFSETQ in the germline V gene. V was clipped by 0 bases and J by 3 bases, with 11 bases between them. The CDR3 reads CASSLATGKTDTQYF. For the CDR3, the DNA is TGCGCCAGCAGCTTGGCCACAGGGAAGACAGATACGCAGTATTTT. Based on the CDR3 plus reference TRBV5-1 and TRBJ2-3, the full variable domain is KAGVTQTPRYLIKTRGQQVTLSCSPISGHRSVSWYQQTPGQGLQFLFEYFSETQRNKGNFPGRFSGRQFSNSRSEMNVSTLELGDSALYLCASSLATGKTDTQYFGPGTRLTVL.

V and J are TRBV24-1 and TRBJ2-3; 9 positions match TRBD1. V shed 5 bases, J shed 3 bases, and the junction held 8 bases outside the gene matches. Germline CDR1 KGHDR, CDR2 SFDVKD. This CDR3 is built from 16 residues. CDR3 in amino acids: CATSGAGQGKTDTQYF. CDR3 DNA sequence: TGTGCCACCAGTGGCGCGGGACAGGGAAAGACAGATACGCAGTATTTT.

The chain is built from TRBV19 and TRBJ2-6, with D maybe TRBD2 (6 bases). CDR1 is LNHDA and CDR2 is SQIVND in the germline V gene (reference sequence). Trimming pared 7 bases from V and 2 bases from J, leaving 15 bases between. The CDR3 runs 16 residues. CDR3: CASTHPGGAGANVLTF. The DNA of the CDR3 is TGTGCCAGTACTCATCCAGGAGGGGCTGGGGCCAACGTCCTGACTTTC. Supplemented by reference TRBV19 and TRBJ2-6, the full variable domain reads DGGITQSPKYLFRKEGQNVTLSCEQNLNHDAMYWYRQDPGQGLRLIYYSQIVNDFQKGDIAEGYSVSREKKESFPLTVTSAQKNPTAFYLCASTHPGGAGANVLTFGAGSRLTVL.

The chain employs TRBV3-1 (or the pseudogene TRBV3-2) and TRBJ1-1; 8 nucleotides match TRBD1. Losses at the gene ends were 4 bases for V and 2 bases for J; bases not matched to a gene: 6. CDR1 and CDR2 (germline): LGHDT, YNNKEL (reference sequence). The CDR3 loop spans 15 amino acids. CDR3 region: CASSLGTGLNTEAFF. The CDR3 DNA reads TGTGCCAGCAGCCTCGGGACAGGACTTAACACTGAAGCTTTCTTT.

The V and J genes are TRBV11-2 and TRBJ2-2, with TRBD2 as a possible D gene (6 bases). The CDR3 covers 15 residues. The V gene's germline CDR1 is SGHAT and CDR2 FQNNGV. Trimming took off 1 base at V and 0 bases at J, with 6 bases between the two ends. CDR3 sequence (DNA): TGTGCCAGCAGCTTAGGGAGGGCGAACACCGGGGAGCTGTTTTTT. Amino acid sequence: CASSLGRANTGELFF.

The chain combines TRBV27 with TRBJ2-7; 9 bases fit TRBD2. Trimming at V came to 3 bases and at J to 4 bases, leaving 10 bases not matched to a gene. The germline V gene has CDR1 MNHEY and CDR2 SMNVEV (reference sequence). The CDR3 is made up of 16 amino acids. The CDR3 spells CASSFSSGTGLYEQYF. The CDR3 coding sequence is TGTGCCAGCAGTTTCTCTAGCGGGACCGGATTGTACGAGCAGTACTTC.

The J gene is TRBJ2-7, the V gene TRBV12-5; 10 nucleotides agree with TRBD1. Germline V gives CDR1 LGHNT, CDR2 FRNRAP. There are 16 residues in the CDR3. Trimming took 3 bases from V and 6 from J; bases not matched to a gene: 11. The CDR3, as DNA: TGTGCTAGTGGTTTCTTTACCGGGACAGGGGCGAGCGAGCAGTACTTC. Its protein is CASGFFTGTGASEQYF.

This rearrangement joins TRBV19 to TRBJ1-2; no reliable D call. The CDR3 sequence is 15 residues long. The germline V and J ends were trimmed by 4 bases and 1 base, with 13 bases remaining between them. From germline, CDR1 is LNHDA and CDR2 SQIVND (reference sequence). Here the CDR3 reads CASSKVGGVNYGYTF. In nucleotides, the CDR3 is TGTGCCAGTAGTAAGGTTGGCGGTGTTAACTATGGCTACACCTTC.

This clone was seen just once. The CDR3 nucleotides are TGTGCCACGCTGGGACAGATGAACACTGAAGCTTTCTTT. As protein: CATLGQMNTEAFF. The chain recombines TRBV19 with TRBJ1-1; 7 positions agree with TRBD1. CDR1 LNHDA and CDR2 SQIVND come from the germline V gene (reference sequence). The CDR3 spans 13 residues. The V and J ends lost 10 bases and 0 bases, in that order; junction bases with no gene match: 5.

The chain uses TRBV19 and TRBJ1-5; no definite D call. Germline CDR1 reads LNHDA; CDR2 reads SQIVND (reference sequence). The CDR3 sequence is 15 residues long. Trimming shortened V by 4 bases and J by 1 base, and 11 bases separated the two germline ends. The CDR3 loop reads CASSSNKISNQPQHF. CDR3 bases: TGTGCCAGTAGTAGTAACAAAATAAGCAATCAGCCCCAGCATTTT.

The V gene is TRBV24-1, the J gene TRBJ2-7, with TRBD2 identical over 10 bases. Germline V gives CDR1 KGHDR, CDR2 SFDVKD. The CDR3 runs to 15 residues. V was clipped by 0 bases and J by 4 bases; unmatched bases: 2. DNA of the CDR3: TGTGCCACCAGTGATTTGGTAGCGGGAGGTTACGAGCAGTACTTC. It yields the protein CATSDLVAGGYEQYF.

V is TRBV7-8 and J is TRBJ2-5, with D maybe TRBD2 (11 bases). CDR3 length: 21 residues. Trimming stripped 5 bases from V and 5 bases from J, with 36 bases between. Germline V gene sequence: CDR1 SGHVS, CDR2 FQNEAQ. CDR3 loop: CASSPLDRGTQLAGATETQYF. CDR3 in DNA: TGTGCCAGCAGCCCATTGGACAGGGGGACTCAACTAGCGGGAGCAACGGAGACCCAGTACTTC. Drawing the rest from reference TRBV7-8 and TRBJ2-5, the complete variable domain is GAGVSQSPRYKVAKRGQDVALRCDPISGHVSLFWYQQALGQGPEFLTYFQNEAQLDKSGLPSDRFFAERPEGSVSTLKIQRTQQEDSAVYLCASSPLDRGTQLAGATETQYFGPGTRLLVL.

The CDR3 region is CAWRARTARNTEAFF. CDR3 in DNA: TGTGCCTGGAGGGCTAGGACAGCCAGGAACACTGAAGCTTTCTTT. The J gene is TRBJ1-1, the V gene TRBV30; maybe TRBD1 (6 bases). V lost 3 bases and J lost 1, with 15 bases in between. Germline-derived CDR1 and CDR2 are GTSNPN and SVGIG (reference sequence). This CDR3 has 15 amino acids.

This clone has just one count. The V and J genes are TRBV29-1 and TRBJ1-5; the match to TRBD1 covers 12 bases. The CDR3 runs to 15 residues. Germline-derived CDR1 and CDR2 are SQVTM and ANQGSEA. V lost 3 bases to trimming and J lost 11 bases; unmatched junction nucleotides: 11. Written as DNA, the CDR3 is TGCAGCGTTGATTTGGGGACAGGGGGCCAAGGGGCCCAGCATTTT. Protein sequence: CSVDLGTGGQGAQHF.

This chain uses TRBV7-9 with TRBJ1-4; D remains ambiguous. With 6 bases removed from V and 0 bases from J, the gap between germline ends came to 14 bases. Germline-derived CDR1 and CDR2 are SEHNR and FQNEAQ (reference sequence). The CDR3 is 16 residues long. As DNA, the CDR3 is TGTGCCAGCAGTCGTACAGTCCCCACAACTAATGAAAAACTGTTTTTT. Protein sequence: CASSRTVPTTNEKLFF.

The chain is built from TRBV5-4 and TRBJ1-1; 7 bases are shared with TRBD1. The germline CDR1 and CDR2 sequences are SGHNT and YYREEE (reference sequence). The CDR3 extends over 15 amino acids. With 4 bases clipped from V and 0 bases from J, the junction kept 6 bases outside the gene matches. The CDR3 nucleotides are TGTGCCAGCAGCCTGGGACAGCTATTGAACACTGAAGCTTTCTTT. It is translated as CASSLGQLLNTEAFF.

This sequence joins TRBV9 and TRBJ1-1; the D is unclear. Trimming took off 0 bases at V and 7 bases at J, with 10 bases between the two ends. This CDR3 has 13 residues. From germline, CDR1 is SGDLS and CDR2 YYNGEE. In DNA form, the CDR3 reads TGTGCCAGCAGCGTAGGTTCGGAGAGTGAAGCTTTCTTT. Its protein is CASSVGSESEAFF.

The chain links TRBV5-6 to TRBJ1-4; D ambiguous. Deletions cut 2 bases from V and 0 bases from J, with 11 bases between. This CDR3 contains 16 residues. Germline V lookup: CDR1 SGHDT, CDR2 YYEEEE. The CDR3 DNA reads TGTGCCAGCAGCTTTCGGATGGGAGCAACTAATGAAAAACTGTTTTTT. This gives the protein CASSFRMGATNEKLFF.

This chain links TRBV25-1 with TRBJ1-2; tentatively, D is TRBD1 (5 bases). In germline, CDR1 is MGHDK, CDR2 SYGVNS. Trimming removed 8 bases from V and 2 bases from J, with 12 bases in between. The length of the CDR3 is 13 residues. In DNA form, the CDR3 reads TGTGCCAGCCACAGCGACAGAAACTATGGCTACACCTTC. This sequence encodes CASHSDRNYGYTF.

The chain has TRBV5-8 and TRBJ1-3; D remains ambiguous. From germline, CDR1 is SGHTS and CDR2 YDEGEE. The CDR3 is 14 amino acids. V was clipped by 0 bases and J by 0 bases, with 4 bases between them. The chain's CDR3 is CASSLASSGNTIYF. CDR3 in DNA: TGTGCCAGCAGCTTGGCCAGCTCTGGAAACACCATATATTTT.

The V call is TRBV20-1, the J call TRBJ1-2; tentatively, D is TRBD1 (6 bases). Germline CDR1 DFQATT, CDR2 SNEGSKA (reference sequence). The length of the CDR3 is 15 residues. V was cut by 3 bases and J by 6 bases, with 20 bases left in between. CDR3 loop: CSASGGGTRLNGYTF. For the CDR3, the DNA is TGCAGTGCTAGTGGCGGTGGGACACGGTTAAATGGCTACACCTTC.

The rearrangement uses TRBV13 and TRBJ2-2; TRBD2 aligns across 11 bases. Trimming took 3 bases from V and 4 from J; bases not matched to a gene: 1. Germline assignment: CDR1 PRHDT and CDR2 FYEKMQ (reference sequence). CDR3 length: 15 residues. The CDR3 region is CASSFSGGGTGELFF. In DNA form, the CDR3 reads TGTGCCAGCAGCTTTAGCGGGGGGGGCACCGGGGAGCTGTTTTTT. Variable domain in full (rest from reference TRBV13 and TRBJ2-2): AAGVIQSPRHLIKEKRETATLKCYPIPRHDTVYWYQQGPGQDPQFLISFYEKMQSDKGSIPDRFSAQQFSDYHSELNMSSLELGDSALYFCASSFSGGGTGELFFGEGSRLTVL.

This clone was seen a single time. This chain connects TRBV9 to TRBJ2-5, with a weak D call TRBD1 (5 bases). The CDR3 contains 14 residues. Germline loops: CDR1 SGDLS, CDR2 YYNGEE. V dropped 0 bases and J dropped 1 base, with 7 bases sitting between them. The CDR3 DNA reads TGTGCCAGCAGCGTAGGGCAGGGCCAAGAGACCCAGTACTTC. It codes for CASSVGQGQETQYF.